The following is a T cell receptor beta chain sequence with its context. Participant ages covered about 18 to 100 years across 24 US areas. The record originates from a study of blood T cell repertoires in COVID-19. Looking at the study overall: COVID-19 samples collected from the United States, Italy and Spain covered acute and convalescent phases. Nucleic acid was either cDNA or gDNA, and it came from T cells, B-cell-depleted T cells, or PBMCs.

Measured with immunoSEQ multiplex PCR; TCRdb has only the in-frame clones, and not every one. This table has 450,000 to 600,000 clones, around 90% appearing once. The length of the CDR3 is 16 residues. CDR1 is SGHTA and CDR2 is FQGNSA in the germline V gene. J lost 7 bases, V lost 1 base, and 10 bases had no gene match. This sequence originates from a woman between 18 and 29 years old who had recovered from COVID-19. The chain is built from TRBV7-2 and TRBJ2-1; 7 nucleotides align to TRBD2. Sequences were obtained from PBMCs or T cells enriched from blood (not recorded which). Here the CDR3 reads CASSLGPAGIGNEQFF. In DNA, the CDR3 is TGTGCCAGCAGCTTAGGCCCAGCGGGAATAGGTAATGAGCAGTTCTTC. Based on the CDR3 plus reference TRBV7-2 and TRBJ2-1, the full variable domain is GAGVSQSPSNKVTEKGKDVELRCDPISGHTALYWYRQSLGQGLEFLIYFQGNSAPDKSGLPSDRFSAERTGGSVSTLTIQRTQQEDSAVYLCASSLGPAGIGNEQFFGPGTRLTVL.